These 8 T cell receptor beta chains were sequenced from one sample in a study of T cell responses to AZD1222 COVID-19 vaccine. TCRdb keeps only in-frame clones here, not all; method: immunoSEQ multiplex PCR. The sample yields some 120,000 clones, approximately 85% seen once. Sequenced here: peripheral blood, sampled on day 0 of AZD1222 vaccination. Receptor source: an adult in good health.

This clone was observed once. The chain's CDR3 is CASSLGGPSNQPQHF. CDR3 coding DNA: TGCGCCAGCAGCTTGGGTGGGCCAAGCAATCAGCCCCAGCATTTT. The chain has TRBV5-1 and TRBJ1-5; unclear D gene. The length of the CDR3 is 15 residues. Trimming took 0 bases from V and 1 from J, leaving 8 bases between them. In germline, CDR1 is SGHRS, CDR2 YFSETQ.

The chain recombines TRBV7-2 with TRBJ1-3; perhaps TRBD1 as D (5 bases). Deletions cut 7 bases from V and 10 bases from J, with 17 bases between. The CDR3 covers 13 residues. Germline assignment: CDR1 SGHTA and CDR2 FQGNSA. CDR3 in DNA: TGTGCCAGCACCCCCACAAAACGGGGGACCATATATTTT. Residues: CASTPTKRGTIYF.

In its sample, this clone was seen once. The chain links TRBV6-5 to TRBJ1-5, with a weak D call TRBD1 (6 bases). Deletions cut 6 bases from V and 6 bases from J, with 18 bases between. Germline V CDR1 and CDR2: MNHEY, SVGAGI. CDR3 size: 15 residues. The CDR3 coding sequence is TGTGCCAGCAGCGGCGGAGGGGGAACGGGTCAGCCCCAGCATTTT. Its translation is CASSGGGGTGQPQHF.

Worth noting for this clone: This specimen includes other DNA sequences encoding the same CDR3. The V gene is TRBV6-1, the J gene TRBJ1-5; D not resolved. V was cut by 0 bases and J by 4 bases, with 7 bases left in between. This CDR3 is 14 amino acids long. CDR1 is MNHNS and CDR2 is SASEGT in the germline V gene. The CDR3 coding sequence is TGTGCCAGCAGTGAAGCGTCAGGTAATCAGCCCCAGCATTTT. Protein: CASSEASGNQPQHF.

The chain carries TRBV19 and TRBJ1-4; D call uncertain. The CDR3 covers 15 residues. Germline CDR1 LNHDA, CDR2 SQIVND (reference sequence). The germline V and J ends were trimmed by 0 bases and 6 bases, with 11 bases remaining between them. The CDR3 reads CASSIEGSFYEKLFF. The CDR3 coding sequence is TGTGCCAGTAGTATAGAAGGCAGTTTTTATGAAAAACTGTTTTTT. The variable domain in full, completed from reference TRBV19 and TRBJ1-4, reads DGGITQSPKYLFRKEGQNVTLSCEQNLNHDAMYWYRQDPGQGLRLIYYSQIVNDFQKGDIAEGYSVSREKKESFPLTVTSAQKNPTAFYLCASSIEGSFYEKLFFGSGTQLSVL.

The genes are TRBV5-1 and TRBJ2-2; TRBD1 matches 10 bases. The CDR3 runs 19 residues. Germline loops: CDR1 SGHRS, CDR2 YFSETQ. V shed 3 bases, J shed 1 base, and the junction held 12 bases outside the gene matches. In DNA, the CDR3 is TGCGCCAGCAGCTCGCCGGGACAGGGGTTATCGGTGAACACCGGGGAGCTGTTTTTT. It specifies CASSSPGQGLSVNTGELFF.

This clone appeared a single time. The chain links TRBV5-1 to TRBJ1-6; D not certain. The CDR3 is made up of 13 amino acids. V lost 5 bases to trimming and J lost 2 bases, with 5 bases between them. Per the germline V gene, CDR1 is SGHRS and CDR2 is YFSETQ. The DNA for the CDR3 is TGCGCCAGCAGGGCAACCTATAATTCACCCCTCCACTTT. Amino acid sequence: CASRATYNSPLHF.

The chain links TRBV28 to TRBJ1-5, with TRBD1 as a possible D gene (5 bases). The CDR3 contains 15 residues. Trimming took off 9 bases at V and 9 bases at J, with 24 bases between the two ends. In germline, CDR1 is MDHEN, CDR2 SYDVKM. CDR3 residues: CASRGVGGDGLPQHF. The CDR3 bases are TGTGCCAGTCGGGGCGTAGGAGGGGATGGTCTGCCCCAGCATTTT. The variable domain in full, with the rest retrieved from reference TRBV28 and TRBJ1-5, is DVKVTQSSRYLVKRTGEKVFLECVQDMDHENMFWYRQDPGLGLRLIYFSYDVKMKEKGDIPEGYSVSREKKERFSLILESASTNQTSMYLCASRGVGGDGLPQHFGDGTRLSIL.